One sample yielded the 7 T cell receptor beta chains listed below, sequenced in a study of PD-L1 blockade in urothelial cancer (dated by TCRdb to about 2017). The method behind the library was the immunoSEQ multiplex PCR assay. This is the immuneACCESS table as TCRdb keeps it, with only in-frame sequences that have V and J called. A part of the clones is gone; compared with another copy, unresolved V genes explain less than half, and the rest is unexplained. This sample holds about 88,000 clones; over 90% were observed only once. Roughly 9.4% of the sample is taken by the ten largest. Sequencing was performed on PBMCs, taken around atezolizumab (anti-PD-L1) treatment. These receptors originate from a man aged 55 to 69 with urothelial cancer.

V usage is TRBV5-1 and J usage is TRBJ2-2; D is undetermined. Trimming stripped 0 bases from V and 7 bases from J, with 4 bases between. This CDR3 comprises 12 residues. Germline V gene data show CDR1 as SGHRS and CDR2 as YFSETQ. The CDR3 DNA sequence: TGCGCCAGCAGCTTGGTCGTCGGGGAGCTGTTTTTT. This sequence encodes CASSLVVGELFF.

The CDR3 region is CASSTNLVEAFF. As DNA, the CDR3 is TGTGCCAGTAGTACTAACCTGGTGGAAGCTTTCTTT. V gene TRBV19 combines with J gene TRBJ1-1; D remains unclear. Germline V gene sequence: CDR1 LNHDA, CDR2 SQIVND (reference sequence). V lost 4 bases and J lost 8, with 11 bases in between. CDR3 size: 12 residues.

V gene TRBV21-1 combines with J gene TRBJ2-5; TRBD2, the table's D call, lacks a check against the DNA. TRBV21-1 is deemed a pseudogene. There are 16 residues in the CDR3. DNA of the CDR3: TGTGCCAGCAGCTGGACTAGCGGGAGCCCACAAGAGACCCAGTACTTC. Translation gives CASSWTSGSPQETQYF.

V gene TRBV13 combines with J gene TRBJ2-3, with D unresolved. From germline, CDR1 is PRHDT and CDR2 FYEKMQ (reference sequence). Trimming pared 5 bases from V and 2 bases from J, leaving 17 bases between. This CDR3 is built from 16 residues. The CDR3 nucleotides read TGTGCCAGCAGCCAAATGAGGATGGAGTTCACAGATACGCAGTATTTT. Protein: CASSQMRMEFTDTQYF. Filled out from reference TRBV13 and TRBJ2-3, the complete variable domain reads AAGVIQSPRHLIKEKRETATLKCYPIPRHDTVYWYQQGPGQDPQFLISFYEKMQSDKGSIPDRFSAQQFSDYHSELNMSSLELGDSALYFCASSQMRMEFTDTQYFGPGTRLTVL.

The rearrangement links TRBV28 to TRBJ2-7, with 7 positions matching TRBD1. With 6 bases clipped from V and 7 bases from J, the junction kept 6 bases outside the gene matches. The CDR3 is 12 amino acids. CDR1 and CDR2 from the germline V gene are MDHEN and SYDVKM. Here the CDR3 DNA reads TGTGCCAGCAGGTCAGGGGGTTGGGAGCAGTACTTC. Residues: CASRSGGWEQYF.

The rearrangement links TRBV30 to TRBJ2-7, with a possible D match to TRBD2 (6 bases). The CDR3 length is 15 residues. From germline, CDR1 is GTSNPN and CDR2 SVGIG (reference sequence). Trimming removed 4 bases from V and 3 bases from J, with 19 bases in between. CDR3: CAWNGLPAGSYEQYF. The CDR3 nucleotides are TGTGCCTGGAATGGACTCCCAGCCGGGAGCTACGAGCAGTACTTC.

V and J are TRBV7-3 and TRBJ2-3, with 9 positions matching TRBD2. Trimming cost V 2 bases and J 1 base; bases outside gene matches: 4. The CDR3 spans 16 residues. Germline CDR1 reads SGHTA; CDR2 reads FQGTGA. The CDR3: CASSLGAGGGTDTQYF. The CDR3 region has the DNA TGTGCCAGCAGCTTAGGTGCGGGAGGGGGCACAGATACGCAGTATTTT. The whole variable domain, remainder taken from reference TRBV7-3 and TRBJ2-3, is GAGVSQTPSNKVTEKGKYVELRCDPISGHTALYWYRQSLGQGPEFLIYFQGTGAADDSGLPNDRFFAVRPEGSVSTLKIQRTERGDSAVYLCASSLGAGGGTDTQYFGPGTRLTVL.